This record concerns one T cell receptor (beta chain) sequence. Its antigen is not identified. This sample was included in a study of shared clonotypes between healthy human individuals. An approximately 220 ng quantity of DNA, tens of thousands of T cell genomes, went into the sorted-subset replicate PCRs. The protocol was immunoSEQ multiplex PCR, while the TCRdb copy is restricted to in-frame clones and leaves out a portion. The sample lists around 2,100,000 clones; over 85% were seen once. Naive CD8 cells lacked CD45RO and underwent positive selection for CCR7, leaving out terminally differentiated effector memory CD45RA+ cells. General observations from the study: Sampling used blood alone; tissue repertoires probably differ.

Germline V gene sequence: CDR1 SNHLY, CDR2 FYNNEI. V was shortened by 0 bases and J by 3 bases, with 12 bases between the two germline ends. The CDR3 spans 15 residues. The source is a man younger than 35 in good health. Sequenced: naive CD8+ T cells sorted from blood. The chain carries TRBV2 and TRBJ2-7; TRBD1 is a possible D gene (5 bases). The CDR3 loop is CASSEAAGLFYEQYF. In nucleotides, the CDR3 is TGTGCCAGCAGTGAAGCGGCAGGGTTGTTCTACGAGCAGTACTTC.